The rows below give T cell receptor beta chains drawn from one sample of a study of blood T cell repertoires in COVID-19. Assay: immunoSEQ multiplex PCR; the TCRdb copy retains only in-frame clones and omits some. The sample includes fewer than 200,000 clones, over 65% of them seen just once. Sequencing used peripheral blood. These receptor sequences come from an elderly woman with acute or convalescent COVID-19. Both conserved end residues are part of each CDR3. Fields, in order: CDR3 DNA, CDR3 protein, J gene, clone size, V gene, D gene. The D gene is left open where the match is weak. Clone size, where shown, is once, few, many, or a class for clones that have expanded.

CDR3 DNA: TGTGCCAGCAGCCGGGATTATGGTTCACCCCTCCACTTT; CDR3 protein: CASSRDYGSPLHF; J gene: TRBJ1-6; clone size: .; V gene: TRBV5-6; D gene: .
CDR3 DNA: TGTGCCATCAGTGAAAGGGACAGGGAGATGGGCTACACCTTC; CDR3 protein: CAISERDREMGYTF; J gene: TRBJ1-2; clone size: .; V gene: TRBV10-3; D gene: TRBD1
CDR3 DNA: TGTGCCAGCAGCTCGAGCTCCTACGAGCAGTACTTC; CDR3 protein: CASSSSSYEQYF; J gene: TRBJ2-7; clone size: few; V gene: TRBV7-9; D gene: .
CDR3 DNA: TGTGCCAGCAGCCTGCCGGGACTCAGCTCTGGGGCCAACGTCCTGACTTTC; CDR3 protein: CASSLPGLSSGANVLTF; J gene: TRBJ2-6; clone size: .; V gene: TRBV3-1/TRBV3-2; D gene: .
CDR3 DNA: TGTGCCAGCAGCGTGATGGGGAGCGGCCCCTCCTACAATGAGCAGTTCTTC; CDR3 protein: CASSVMGSGPSYNEQFF; J gene: TRBJ2-1; clone size: .; V gene: TRBV9; D gene: .
CDR3 DNA: TGTGCCAGCAGCTTGTTATTTGGGCTAACCGCCTTCAATGAGCAGTTCTTC; CDR3 protein: CASSLLFGLTAFNEQFF; J gene: TRBJ2-1; clone size: .; V gene: TRBV5-8; D gene: .
CDR3 DNA: TGTGCCAGTAGTGCCGGGACAGCCCTGTATGGCTACACCTTC; CDR3 protein: CASSAGTALYGYTF; J gene: TRBJ1-2; clone size: .; V gene: TRBV19; D gene: TRBD1
CDR3 DNA: TGTGCCAGCAGCGTAGACCCTAGCGGGAGGGCGGGAGATACGCAGTATTTT; CDR3 protein: CASSVDPSGRAGDTQYF; J gene: TRBJ2-3; clone size: few; V gene: TRBV9; D gene: TRBD2
CDR3 DNA: TGTGCCAGCAGCCAAGTATCGGGGGGCGCGATAGAGACCCAGTACTTC; CDR3 protein: CASSQVSGGAIETQYF; J gene: TRBJ2-5; clone size: .; V gene: TRBV3-1/TRBV3-2; D gene: .
CDR3 DNA: TGTGCCTGGAGTACAGGGACAGGGGTCGTAAACACCATATATTTT; CDR3 protein: CAWSTGTGVVNTIYF; J gene: TRBJ1-3; clone size: .; V gene: TRBV30; D gene: TRBD1
CDR3 DNA: TGTGCCAGCAGCTCCCTTACACCCGGGAAAGCTTTCTTT; CDR3 protein: CASSSLTPGKAFF; J gene: TRBJ1-1; clone size: many; V gene: TRBV7-9; D gene: .
CDR3 DNA: TGTGCCAGTAGTACACATTTCAATGAGCAGTTCTTC; CDR3 protein: CASSTHFNEQFF; J gene: TRBJ2-1; clone size: .; V gene: TRBV19; D gene: .
CDR3 DNA: TGTGCCACCAGTGACCCTCTACAGTGGGGGACTGGGGAGCTGTTTTTT; CDR3 protein: CATSDPLQWGTGELFF; J gene: TRBJ2-2; clone size: .; V gene: TRBV24-1; D gene: .
CDR3 DNA: TGTGCCAGCAGCGTATCTTTGGGGGGAGTGGCGAATGAAAAACTGTTTTTT; CDR3 protein: CASSVSLGGVANEKLFF; J gene: TRBJ1-4; clone size: once; V gene: TRBV9; D gene: .
CDR3 DNA: TGTGCCAGCAGCCAAGGGTTTGGAGGCAATCAGCCCCAGCATTTT; CDR3 protein: CASSQGFGGNQPQHF; J gene: TRBJ1-5; clone size: few; V gene: TRBV3-1/TRBV3-2; D gene: .
CDR3 DNA: TGTGCCAGTACTATAGCGGGAGACAGGACAGATACGCAGTATTTT; CDR3 protein: CASTIAGDRTDTQYF; J gene: TRBJ2-3; clone size: .; V gene: TRBV9; D gene: TRBD2
CDR3 DNA: TGTGCCATCAGTGTGGGACAGGGAGGGGTAGATACGCAGTATTTT; CDR3 protein: CAISVGQGGVDTQYF; J gene: TRBJ2-3; clone size: .; V gene: TRBV10-3; D gene: TRBD1
CDR3 DNA: TGCGCCAGCAGCCCTGGAGTTGGGACAGGGGGCGCGGAGACCCAGTACTTC; CDR3 protein: CASSPGVGTGGAETQYF; J gene: TRBJ2-5; clone size: .; V gene: TRBV5-1; D gene: TRBD1
CDR3 DNA: TGTGCCAGCAGCCCAGGACGGGACAGGGGGCGGCGTACGAATGAGCAGTTCTTC; CDR3 protein: CASSPGRDRGRRTNEQFF; J gene: TRBJ2-1; clone size: .; V gene: TRBV7-9; D gene: TRBD1
CDR3 DNA: TGTGCCAGTAGTACACAGGGGACAGATACGCAGTATTTT; CDR3 protein: CASSTQGTDTQYF; J gene: TRBJ2-3; clone size: .; V gene: TRBV19; D gene: TRBD1
CDR3 DNA: TGTGCCAGCAGGAAACAGGGTTATCCTCAGCCCCAGCATTTT; CDR3 protein: CASRKQGYPQPQHF; J gene: TRBJ1-5; clone size: .; V gene: TRBV28; D gene: .
CDR3 DNA: TGCGCCAGCAGTGAGAACCTAAGGAACACTGAAGCTTTCTTT; CDR3 protein: CASSENLRNTEAFF; J gene: TRBJ1-1; clone size: .; V gene: TRBV10-2; D gene: .
CDR3 DNA: TGTGCCAGCAGCCGCGCCGGGACAGCGGACAATGAGCAGTTCTTC; CDR3 protein: CASSRAGTADNEQFF; J gene: TRBJ2-1; clone size: .; V gene: TRBV7-9; D gene: TRBD1
CDR3 DNA: TGTGCCAGCACTCGGACAGGGGTGGGGGAAAAACTGTTTTTT; CDR3 protein: CASTRTGVGEKLFF; J gene: TRBJ1-4; clone size: few; V gene: TRBV2; D gene: TRBD1
CDR3 DNA: TGTGCCACCAGTCGGGGGGATCATCAGCCCCAGCATTTT; CDR3 protein: CATSRGDHQPQHF; J gene: TRBJ1-5; clone size: .; V gene: TRBV24-1; D gene: .
CDR3 DNA: TGTGCCAGCAGTTACCGGTCAGGGGGTACCTACGAGCAGTACTTC; CDR3 protein: CASSYRSGGTYEQYF; J gene: TRBJ2-7; clone size: few; V gene: TRBV6-5; D gene: TRBD1
CDR3 DNA: TGCGCCAGCAGCCCTGGACAGGGAGAATTGAAACTGTTTTTT; CDR3 protein: CASSPGQGELKLFF; J gene: TRBJ1-4; clone size: many; V gene: TRBV5-1; D gene: TRBD1
CDR3 DNA: TGTGCCAGCAGCTTAACAGGCAATTCACCCCTCCACTTT; CDR3 protein: CASSLTGNSPLHF; J gene: TRBJ1-6; clone size: .; V gene: TRBV7-2; D gene: .
CDR3 DNA: TGTGCCAGCAGTTTAGGTGGGGGGTCCTACGAGCAGTACTTC; CDR3 protein: CASSLGGGSYEQYF; J gene: TRBJ2-7; clone size: .; V gene: TRBV28; D gene: .
CDR3 DNA: TGTGCCAGCAGTCTGGCTGGTACCGGGGAGCTGTTTTTT; CDR3 protein: CASSLAGTGELFF; J gene: TRBJ2-2; clone size: .; V gene: TRBV27; D gene: .
CDR3 DNA: TGTGCCAGCAGCCGGGGACAGATGAACACTGAAGCTTTCTTT; CDR3 protein: CASSRGQMNTEAFF; J gene: TRBJ1-1; clone size: .; V gene: TRBV28; D gene: TRBD1
CDR3 DNA: TGTGCCAGCAGCCATGGGGGGAGCTCCTATAATTCACCCCTCCACTTT; CDR3 protein: CASSHGGSSYNSPLHF; J gene: TRBJ1-6; clone size: .; V gene: TRBV28; D gene: .
CDR3 DNA: TGTGCCAGCAGCCAGACCGGTGCAGGCCCTCACTTC; CDR3 protein: CASSQTGAGPHF; J gene: TRBJ2-7; clone size: .; V gene: TRBV12-3/TRBV12-4; D gene: .
CDR3 DNA: TGTGCCAGCAGTTTATCAAGACTCTCTGGGTATGGCTACACCTTC; CDR3 protein: CASSLSRLSGYGYTF; J gene: TRBJ1-2; clone size: .; V gene: TRBV27; D gene: .
CDR3 DNA: TGTGCCAGCAGCCCGCGACTGGGCACCGGGGAGCTGTTTTTT; CDR3 protein: CASSPRLGTGELFF; J gene: TRBJ2-2; clone size: once; V gene: TRBV7-9; D gene: .
CDR3 DNA: TGTGCCAGCAGTGAGCGGCTTGCAACTAATGAAAAACTGTTTTTT; CDR3 protein: CASSERLATNEKLFF; J gene: TRBJ1-4; clone size: once; V gene: TRBV2; D gene: .
CDR3 DNA: TGCGCCAGCAGCTTGAACGCCGGGACTGGATCCTACGAGCAGTACTTC; CDR3 protein: CASSLNAGTGSYEQYF; J gene: TRBJ2-7; clone size: .; V gene: TRBV5-1; D gene: .
CDR3 DNA: TGCAGCGTTGCTTCGCAGGGGGGAAACATTCAGTACTTC; CDR3 protein: CSVASQGGNIQYF; J gene: TRBJ2-4; clone size: .; V gene: TRBV29-1; D gene: .
CDR3 DNA: TGTGCCAGCAGTTTAGATGAGCGGGGACCCCTCCACTTT; CDR3 protein: CASSLDERGPLHF; J gene: TRBJ1-6; clone size: .; V gene: TRBV12-3/TRBV12-4; D gene: .
CDR3 DNA: TGTGCCAGCAGTGATTGGGCCGGGAGGGCCTCCTACAATGAGCAGTTCTTC; CDR3 protein: CASSDWAGRASYNEQFF; J gene: TRBJ2-1; clone size: .; V gene: TRBV2; D gene: TRBD2
CDR3 DNA: TGTGCCAGCAGCCCAATAGCGGGAGGGGAGACCCAGTACTTC; CDR3 protein: CASSPIAGGETQYF; J gene: TRBJ2-5; clone size: .; V gene: TRBV7-9; D gene: TRBD2
CDR3 DNA: TGTGCCAGCTCGCGCAATGAGCAGTTCTTC; CDR3 protein: CASSRNEQFF; J gene: TRBJ2-1; clone size: few; V gene: TRBV3-1/TRBV3-2; D gene: .
CDR3 DNA: TGTGCCAGCAGCCAAGGGACAGGGTGGCGGAATGAAAAACTGTTTTTT; CDR3 protein: CASSQGTGWRNEKLFF; J gene: TRBJ1-4; clone size: .; V gene: TRBV3-1/TRBV3-2; D gene: TRBD1
CDR3 DNA: TGTGCCAGCAGCCGGGGACTAGCGGGAGATACGCAGTATTTT; CDR3 protein: CASSRGLAGDTQYF; J gene: TRBJ2-3; clone size: once; V gene: TRBV5-4; D gene: TRBD2
CDR3 DNA: TGTGCCAGCAGTTCGCTCCTAAAACAGGGTAGCTCTGAAGCTTTCTTT; CDR3 protein: CASSSLLKQGSSEAFF; J gene: TRBJ1-1; clone size: few; V gene: TRBV6-5; D gene: .
CDR3 DNA: TGCGCCAGCAGCCCTACGCGGACCGGGGAGCTGTTTTTT; CDR3 protein: CASSPTRTGELFF; J gene: TRBJ2-2; clone size: .; V gene: TRBV4-1; D gene: .
CDR3 DNA: TGCGCCAGCAGTGATGGCGGGTACGAGCAGTACTTC; CDR3 protein: CASSDGGYEQYF; J gene: TRBJ2-7; clone size: .; V gene: TRBV10-1; D gene: .
CDR3 DNA: TGTGCCAGCTCACCCCGACGGGGGACTGGAAACACCATATATTTT; CDR3 protein: CASSPRRGTGNTIYF; J gene: TRBJ1-3; clone size: few; V gene: TRBV18; D gene: .